The clone carrying this TCR delta chain was detected a few times. Its target is unknown. A much larger clonotype is one base distant, so this may be a read error. RNA was extracted from the cells and then reverse transcribed. CDR3 amplicons came from multiplex PCR with pooled V-gene forward and constant-region reverse primers. TCRdb re-analyzed the multiplex PCR reads via CATT. In the table there are about 25,000 delta-chain clones, less than 30% of which are singletons. Thymocytes were sorted as CD3+ TCRVdelta1+ TCRVdelta2- after alphabeta T cell depletion. V was pared by 4 bases and J by 6 bases, with 18 bases between. This CDR3 spans 15 amino acids. CDR1 and CDR2 from the germline V gene are TSWWSYY and QGS. The sample comes from a study of Vδ1+ human thymocytes. Study-wide results and caveats: Despite high sort purity, roughly 19% of thymic T cell receptor delta sequences were Vdelta2. In the thymus, TRG and TRD repertoires looked highly polyclonal with Gaussian CDR3 lengths.

The V gene is TRDV1, the J gene TRDJ1, with a weak D call TRDD2 (5 bases). The sequence was obtained from a boy in the first two years of life who had congenital heart surgery. Source material: Vdelta1+ gamma-delta thymocytes from the thymus. Subset defined: FACS-sorted CD3+ TCRalphabeta- TCRVdelta1+ TCRVdelta2- thymocytes. In DNA form, the CDR3 reads TGTGCTCTTGGGGCCAGGCCCTACTGTACCTATAAACTCATCTTT. This gives the protein CALGARPYCTYKLIF.